This T cell receptor (beta chain) was sequenced during a study of cytomegalovirus exposure and HLA in healthy donors. Study conclusions and caveats: In a later analysis, an Asian-associated ancestry cluster reportedly showed fewer N-insertions than the approximately 640-donor mean. Serostatus for CMV was the only available immune exposure information.

Researchers ran the PCR with 60 Vbeta and 13 Jbeta primers. Assay used: immunoSEQ multiplex PCR; TCRdb lists only in-frame clones, some missing. The sample contains around 300,000 clones, under 80% of which appear only once. V dropped 3 bases and J dropped 6 bases, with 11 bases sitting between them. Germline lookup yields CDR1 KGHSH and CDR2 LQKENI. The CDR3 covers 13 residues. On this clone: Its specificity is unknown.

Sequenced sample: PBMCs. This clonotype was obtained from a female donor in good health and CMV-seronegative. This chain joins TRBV18 and TRBJ1-1; TRBD1 might be the D (5 bases). The CDR3 sequence is CASSPSRASEAFF. In DNA form, the CDR3 reads TGTGCCAGCTCACCTTCCAGGGCATCTGAAGCTTTCTTT.